Reported below is one T cell receptor beta chain. Germline CDR1 reads MNHEY; CDR2 reads SMNVEV (reference sequence). The CDR3 totals 16 residues. V shed 1 base, J shed 0 bases, and the junction held 0 bases outside the gene matches. These data belong to a study of shared clonotypes between healthy human individuals. It was CD45RO-negative cells, positively selected for CCR7, that made up naive CD8 cells, with terminally differentiated effector memory CD45RA+ cells excluded. The method was immunoSEQ multiplex PCR; TCRdb's version includes in-frame clones alone and lacks a portion of them. The data contain hundreds of thousands of clones, roughly 95% of them singletons.

The TCR sequence derives from a woman in her thirties in good health. Source material: naive CD8+ T cells sorted from blood. The V call is TRBV27, the J call TRBJ2-3; 11 bases are a match to TRBD2. CDR3 sequence: CASSLWTSGSTDTQYF. CDR3 coding DNA: TGTGCCAGCAGTTTATGGACTAGCGGGAGCACAGATACGCAGTATTTT.